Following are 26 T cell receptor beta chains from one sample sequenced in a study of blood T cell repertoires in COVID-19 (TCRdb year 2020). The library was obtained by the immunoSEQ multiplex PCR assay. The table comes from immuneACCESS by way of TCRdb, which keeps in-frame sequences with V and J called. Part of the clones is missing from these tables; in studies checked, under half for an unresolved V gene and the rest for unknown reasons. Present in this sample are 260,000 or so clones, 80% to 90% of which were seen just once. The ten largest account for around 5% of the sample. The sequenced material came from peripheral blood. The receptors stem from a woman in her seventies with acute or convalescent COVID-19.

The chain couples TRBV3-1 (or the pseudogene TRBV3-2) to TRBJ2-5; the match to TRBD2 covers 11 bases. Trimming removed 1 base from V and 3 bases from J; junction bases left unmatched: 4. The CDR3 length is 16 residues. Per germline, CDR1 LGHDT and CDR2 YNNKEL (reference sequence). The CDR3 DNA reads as TGTGCCAGCAGCCAAGCAGCGACTAGCGGGAAAGAGACCCAGTACTTC. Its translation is CASSQAATSGKETQYF.

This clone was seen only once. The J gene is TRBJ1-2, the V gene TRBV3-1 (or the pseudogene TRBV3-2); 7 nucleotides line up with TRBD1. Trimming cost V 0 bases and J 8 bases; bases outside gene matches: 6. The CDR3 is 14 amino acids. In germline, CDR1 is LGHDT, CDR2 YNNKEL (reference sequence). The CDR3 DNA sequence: TGTGCCAGCAGCCAAGAAGGGAGGACAGGAGGCTACACCTTC. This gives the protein CASSQEGRTGGYTF.

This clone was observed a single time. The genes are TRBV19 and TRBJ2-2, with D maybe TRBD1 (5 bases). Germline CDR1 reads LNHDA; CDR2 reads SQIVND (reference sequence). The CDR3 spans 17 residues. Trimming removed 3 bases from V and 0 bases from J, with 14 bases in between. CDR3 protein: CASSIPGIGANTGELFF. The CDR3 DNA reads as TGTGCCAGTAGTATCCCGGGTATAGGGGCGAACACCGGGGAGCTGTTTTTT.

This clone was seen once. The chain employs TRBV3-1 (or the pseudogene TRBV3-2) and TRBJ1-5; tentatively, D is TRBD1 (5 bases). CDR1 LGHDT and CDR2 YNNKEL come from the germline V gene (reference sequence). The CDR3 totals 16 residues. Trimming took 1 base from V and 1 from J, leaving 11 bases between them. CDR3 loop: CASSQGRAVSNQPQHF. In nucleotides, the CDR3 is TGTGCCAGCAGCCAAGGCAGGGCGGTCAGCAATCAGCCCCAGCATTTT.

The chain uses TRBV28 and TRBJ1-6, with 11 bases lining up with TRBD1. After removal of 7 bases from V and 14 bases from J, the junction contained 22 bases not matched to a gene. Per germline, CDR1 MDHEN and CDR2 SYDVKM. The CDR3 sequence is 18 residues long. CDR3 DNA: TGTGCCAGCACCCCCTCCGGGACAGGGGGATCCGCAATTTGGGCCCTCCACTTT. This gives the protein CASTPSGTGGSAIWALHF.

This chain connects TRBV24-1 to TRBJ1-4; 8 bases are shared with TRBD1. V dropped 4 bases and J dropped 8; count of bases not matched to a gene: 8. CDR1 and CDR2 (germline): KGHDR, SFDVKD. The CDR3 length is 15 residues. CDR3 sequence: CATSEGTGLEEKLFF. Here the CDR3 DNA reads TGTGCCACCAGTGAAGGGACAGGATTGGAAGAAAAACTGTTTTTT.

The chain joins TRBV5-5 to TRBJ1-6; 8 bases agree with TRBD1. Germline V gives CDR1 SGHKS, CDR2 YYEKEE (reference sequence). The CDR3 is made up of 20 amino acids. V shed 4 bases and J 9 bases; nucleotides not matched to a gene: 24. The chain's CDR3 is CASSLDKHPRGRVMSSPLHF. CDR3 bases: TGTGCCAGCAGCCTGGATAAACATCCCAGGGGGCGAGTGATGAGTTCACCCCTCCACTTT.

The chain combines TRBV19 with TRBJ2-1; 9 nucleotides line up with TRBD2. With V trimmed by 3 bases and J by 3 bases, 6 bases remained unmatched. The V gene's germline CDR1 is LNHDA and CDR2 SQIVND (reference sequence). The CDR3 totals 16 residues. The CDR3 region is CASSILSSGNYNEQFF. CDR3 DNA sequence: TGTGCCAGTAGTATTCTGTCTAGCGGGAACTACAATGAGCAGTTCTTC.

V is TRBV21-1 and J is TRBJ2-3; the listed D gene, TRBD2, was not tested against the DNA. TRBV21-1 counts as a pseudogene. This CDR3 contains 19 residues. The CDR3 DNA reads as TGTGCCAGCAGCAACTTCAGGGGTAGCGGGGGGGTTTTCTCAGATACGCAGTATTTT. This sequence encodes CASSNFRGSGGVFSDTQYF.

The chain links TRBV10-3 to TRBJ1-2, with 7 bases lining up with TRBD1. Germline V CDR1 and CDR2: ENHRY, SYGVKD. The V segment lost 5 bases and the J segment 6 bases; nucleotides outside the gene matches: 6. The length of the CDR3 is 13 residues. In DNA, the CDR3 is TGTGCCATCAGTCAGGGACAGTTGGATGGCTACACCTTC. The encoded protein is CAISQGQLDGYTF.

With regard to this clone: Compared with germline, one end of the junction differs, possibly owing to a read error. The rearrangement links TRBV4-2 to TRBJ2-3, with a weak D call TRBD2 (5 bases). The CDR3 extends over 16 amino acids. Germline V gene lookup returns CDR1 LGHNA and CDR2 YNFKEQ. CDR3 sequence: CASSQDRAASTDTQYF. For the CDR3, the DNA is TGTGCCAGCAGCCAAGATCGGGCGGCTAGCACAGATACGCAATATTTT.

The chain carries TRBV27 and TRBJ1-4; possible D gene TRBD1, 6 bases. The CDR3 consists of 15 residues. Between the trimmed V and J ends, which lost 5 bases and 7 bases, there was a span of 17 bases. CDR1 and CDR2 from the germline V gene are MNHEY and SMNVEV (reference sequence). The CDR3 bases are TGTGCCAGCAGTCCTTACGTCGGGGGGGCTGAAAAACTGTTTTTT. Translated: CASSPYVGGAEKLFF.

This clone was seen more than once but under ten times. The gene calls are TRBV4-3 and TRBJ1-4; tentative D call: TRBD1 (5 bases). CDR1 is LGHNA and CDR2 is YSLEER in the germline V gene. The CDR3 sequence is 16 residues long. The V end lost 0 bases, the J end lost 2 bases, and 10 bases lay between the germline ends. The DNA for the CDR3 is TGCGCCAGCAGCCAAGAGGGGGGGGAGACTAATGAAAAACTGTTTTTT. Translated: CASSQEGGETNEKLFF.

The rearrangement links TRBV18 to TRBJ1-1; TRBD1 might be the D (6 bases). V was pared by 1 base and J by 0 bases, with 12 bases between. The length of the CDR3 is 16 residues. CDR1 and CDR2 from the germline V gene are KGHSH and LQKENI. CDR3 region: CASSPLAGDMNTEAFF. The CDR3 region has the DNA TGTGCCAGCTCACCACTAGCAGGGGACATGAACACTGAAGCTTTCTTT.

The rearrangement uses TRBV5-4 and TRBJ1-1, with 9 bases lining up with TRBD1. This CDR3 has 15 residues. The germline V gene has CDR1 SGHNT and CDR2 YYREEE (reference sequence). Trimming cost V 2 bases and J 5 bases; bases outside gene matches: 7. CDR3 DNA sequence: TGTGCCAGCAGCTTTCCCGGGACAGGGATGACTGAAGCTTTCTTT. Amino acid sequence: CASSFPGTGMTEAFF.

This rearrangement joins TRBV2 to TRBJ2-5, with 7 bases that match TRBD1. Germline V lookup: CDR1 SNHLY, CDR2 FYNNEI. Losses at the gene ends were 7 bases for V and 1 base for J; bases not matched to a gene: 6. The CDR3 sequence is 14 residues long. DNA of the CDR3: TGTGCCAGCACCCGGGACAGACTCCAAGAGACCCAGTACTTC. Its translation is CASTRDRLQETQYF. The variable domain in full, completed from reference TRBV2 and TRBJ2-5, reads EPEVTQTPSHQVTQMGQEVILRCVPISNHLYFYWYRQILGQKVEFLVSFYNNEISEKSEIFDDQFSVERPDGSNFTLKIRSTKLEDSAMYFCASTRDRLQETQYFGPGTRLLVL.

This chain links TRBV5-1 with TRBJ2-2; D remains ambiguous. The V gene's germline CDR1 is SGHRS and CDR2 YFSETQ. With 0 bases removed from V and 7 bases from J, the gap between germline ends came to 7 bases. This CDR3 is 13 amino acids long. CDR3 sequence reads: CASSLGEVGELFF. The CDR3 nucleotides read TGCGCCAGCAGCTTGGGAGAGGTCGGGGAGCTGTTTTTT.

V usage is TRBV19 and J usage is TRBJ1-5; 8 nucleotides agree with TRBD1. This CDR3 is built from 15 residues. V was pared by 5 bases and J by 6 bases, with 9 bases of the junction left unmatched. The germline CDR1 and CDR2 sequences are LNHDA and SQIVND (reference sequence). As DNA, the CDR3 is TGTGCCAGTAGTGGCGGACAGGGATTAGTTCAGCCCCAGCATTTT. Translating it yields CASSGGQGLVQPQHF. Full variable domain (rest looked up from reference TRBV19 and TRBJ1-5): DGGITQSPKYLFRKEGQNVTLSCEQNLNHDAMYWYRQDPGQGLRLIYYSQIVNDFQKGDIAEGYSVSREKKESFPLTVTSAQKNPTAFYLCASSGGQGLVQPQHFGDGTRLSIL.

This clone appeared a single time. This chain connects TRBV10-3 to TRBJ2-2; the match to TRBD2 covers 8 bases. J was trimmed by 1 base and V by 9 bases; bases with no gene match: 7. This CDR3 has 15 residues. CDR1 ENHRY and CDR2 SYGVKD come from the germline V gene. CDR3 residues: CAIGGLAGNTGELFF. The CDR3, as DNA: TGTGCCATTGGGGGGCTAGCGGGGAACACCGGGGAGCTGTTTTTT.

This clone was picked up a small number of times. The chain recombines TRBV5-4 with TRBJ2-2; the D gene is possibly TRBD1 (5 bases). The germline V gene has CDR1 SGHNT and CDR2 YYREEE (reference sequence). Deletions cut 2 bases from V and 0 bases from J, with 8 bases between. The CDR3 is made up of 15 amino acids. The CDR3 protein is CASSFDSANTGELFF. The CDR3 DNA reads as TGTGCCAGCAGCTTCGACAGCGCGAACACCGGGGAGCTGTTTTTT.

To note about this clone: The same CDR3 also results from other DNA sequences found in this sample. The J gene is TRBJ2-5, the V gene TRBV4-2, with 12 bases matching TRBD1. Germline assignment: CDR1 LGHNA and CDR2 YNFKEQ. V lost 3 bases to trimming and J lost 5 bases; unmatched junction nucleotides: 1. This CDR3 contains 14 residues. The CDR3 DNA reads TGTGCCAGCAGCCAGGGACAGGGGGCGGAGACCCAGTACTTC. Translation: CASSQGQGAETQYF.

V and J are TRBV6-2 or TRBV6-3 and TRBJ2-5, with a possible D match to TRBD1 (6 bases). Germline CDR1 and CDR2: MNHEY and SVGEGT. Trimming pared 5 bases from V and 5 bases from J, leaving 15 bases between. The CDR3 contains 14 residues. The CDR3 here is CASSTQGTRETQYF. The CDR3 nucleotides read TGTGCCAGCAGTACACAGGGTACAAGGGAGACCCAGTACTTC.

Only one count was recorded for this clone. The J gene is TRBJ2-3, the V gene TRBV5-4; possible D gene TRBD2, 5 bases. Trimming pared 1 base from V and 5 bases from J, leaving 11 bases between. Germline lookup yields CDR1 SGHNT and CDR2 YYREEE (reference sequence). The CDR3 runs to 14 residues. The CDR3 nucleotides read TGTGCCAGCAGCTTGCGACACGCGGGAGATACGCAGTATTTT. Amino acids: CASSLRHAGDTQYF.

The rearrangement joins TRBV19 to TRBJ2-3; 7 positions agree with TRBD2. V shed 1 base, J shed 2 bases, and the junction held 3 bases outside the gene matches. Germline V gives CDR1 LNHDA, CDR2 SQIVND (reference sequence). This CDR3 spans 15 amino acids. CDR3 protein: CASSIGGGNTDTQYF. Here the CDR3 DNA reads TGTGCCAGTAGTATAGGGGGAGGGAACACAGATACGCAGTATTTT. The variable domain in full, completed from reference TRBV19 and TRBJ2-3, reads DGGITQSPKYLFRKEGQNVTLSCEQNLNHDAMYWYRQDPGQGLRLIYYSQIVNDFQKGDIAEGYSVSREKKESFPLTVTSAQKNPTAFYLCASSIGGGNTDTQYFGPGTRLTVL.

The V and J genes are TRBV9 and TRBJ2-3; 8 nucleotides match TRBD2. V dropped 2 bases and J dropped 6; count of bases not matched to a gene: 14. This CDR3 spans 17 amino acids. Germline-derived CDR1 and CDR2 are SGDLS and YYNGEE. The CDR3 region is CASSVGTVSGGRDTQYF. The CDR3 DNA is TGTGCCAGCAGCGTGGGAACAGTGAGCGGGGGCCGGGATACGCAGTATTTT.

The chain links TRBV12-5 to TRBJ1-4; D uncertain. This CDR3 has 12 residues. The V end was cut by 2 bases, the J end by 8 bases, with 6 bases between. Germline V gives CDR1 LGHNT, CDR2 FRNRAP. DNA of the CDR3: TGTGCTAGTGGTTTGTCGGTAGAAAAACTGTTTTTT. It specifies CASGLSVEKLFF.